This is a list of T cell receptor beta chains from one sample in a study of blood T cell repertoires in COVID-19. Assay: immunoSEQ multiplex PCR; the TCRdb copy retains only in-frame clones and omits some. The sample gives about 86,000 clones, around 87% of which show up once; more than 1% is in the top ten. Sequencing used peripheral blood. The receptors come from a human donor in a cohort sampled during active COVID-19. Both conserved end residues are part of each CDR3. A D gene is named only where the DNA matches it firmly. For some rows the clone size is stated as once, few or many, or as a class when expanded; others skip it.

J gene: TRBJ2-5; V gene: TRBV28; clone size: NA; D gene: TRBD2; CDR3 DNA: TGTGCCAGCAGTTTACGGGGGGTGGAGACCCAGTACTTC; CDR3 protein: CASSLRGVETQYF
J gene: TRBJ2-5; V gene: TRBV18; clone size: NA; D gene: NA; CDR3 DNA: TGTGCCAGCTCACCACTGGAGGTCCAAGAGACCCAGTACTTC; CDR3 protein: CASSPLEVQETQYF
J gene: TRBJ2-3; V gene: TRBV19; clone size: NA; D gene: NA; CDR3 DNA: TGTGCCAGTAGGCCGTTCCCTCAACAGGGAACGGGGCCAGATACGCAGTATTTT; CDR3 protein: CASRPFPQQGTGPDTQYF
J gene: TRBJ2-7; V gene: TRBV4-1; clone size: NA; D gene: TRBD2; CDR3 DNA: TGCGCCAGCAGCCAAGGACTAGCGGGATCCTACGAGCAGTACTTC; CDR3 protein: CASSQGLAGSYEQYF
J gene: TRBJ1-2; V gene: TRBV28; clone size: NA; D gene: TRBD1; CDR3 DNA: TGTGCCAGCAGTTTCGGACAGGAGGCATATGGCTACACCTTC; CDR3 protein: CASSFGQEAYGYTF
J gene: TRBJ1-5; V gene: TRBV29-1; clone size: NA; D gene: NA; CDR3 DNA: TGCAGCGTTGGGCAGGGAGGAGATCAGCCCCAGCATTTT; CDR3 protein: CSVGQGGDQPQHF
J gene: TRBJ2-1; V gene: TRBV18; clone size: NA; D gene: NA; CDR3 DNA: TGTGCCAGCTCTTGGGAGAGGAATGAGCAGTTCTTC; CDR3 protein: CASSWERNEQFF
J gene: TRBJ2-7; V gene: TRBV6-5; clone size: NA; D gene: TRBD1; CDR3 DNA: TGTGCCAGCAGCTGGGACAGGGGGTCCTACGAGCAGTACTTC; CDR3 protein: CASSWDRGSYEQYF
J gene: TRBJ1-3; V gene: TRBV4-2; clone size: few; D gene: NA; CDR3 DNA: TGTGCCAGCAGCCAGTCGACACAGGCTGGAAACACCATATATTTT; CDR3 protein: CASSQSTQAGNTIYF
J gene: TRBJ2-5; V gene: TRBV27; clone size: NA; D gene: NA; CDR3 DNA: TGTGCCAGCGGTGGAGAAGAGACCCAGTACTTC; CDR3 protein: CASGGEETQYF
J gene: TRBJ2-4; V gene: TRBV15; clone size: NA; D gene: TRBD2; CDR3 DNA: TGTGCCACCAGCAGAGCTGGGGAGGGGAGAAACATTCAGTACTTC; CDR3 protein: CATSRAGEGRNIQYF
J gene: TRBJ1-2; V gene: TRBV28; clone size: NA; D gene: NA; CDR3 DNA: TGTGCCAGCAGACCGGGGGGTACGGGTGGCTACACCTTC; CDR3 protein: CASRPGGTGGYTF
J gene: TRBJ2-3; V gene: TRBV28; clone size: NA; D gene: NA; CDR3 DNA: TGTGCCAGCTCGTGGGGGGAGGATACGCAGTATTTT; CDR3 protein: CASSWGEDTQYF
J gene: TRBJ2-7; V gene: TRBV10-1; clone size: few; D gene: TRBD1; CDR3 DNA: TGCGCCAGCGTTACCGGGACAGGGGAAGGTGAGCAGTACTTC; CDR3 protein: CASVTGTGEGEQYF
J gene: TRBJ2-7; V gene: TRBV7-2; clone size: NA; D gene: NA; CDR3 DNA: TGTGCCAGCAGCACCGGGACTGGCTACTACGAGCAGTACTTC; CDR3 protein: CASSTGTGYYEQYF
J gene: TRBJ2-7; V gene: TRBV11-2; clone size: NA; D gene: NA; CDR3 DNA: TGTGCCAGCAGCCCCCGGGACGAGCAGTACTTC; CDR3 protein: CASSPRDEQYF
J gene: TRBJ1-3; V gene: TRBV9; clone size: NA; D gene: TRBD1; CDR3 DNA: TGTGCCAGCAGCGTCACCCCGACAGGGGCGGGAAACACCATATATTTT; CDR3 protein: CASSVTPTGAGNTIYF
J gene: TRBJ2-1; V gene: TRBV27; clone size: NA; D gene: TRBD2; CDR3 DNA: TGTGCCAGCAGTTTGTCCGGGACTAGAAACAATGAGCAGTTCTTC; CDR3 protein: CASSLSGTRNNEQFF
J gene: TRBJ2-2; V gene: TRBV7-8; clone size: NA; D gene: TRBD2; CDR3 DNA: TGTGCCAGCAGCCTAGGGACTAGCGGGGGCCCCCGGGAGCTGTTTTTT; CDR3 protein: CASSLGTSGGPRELFF
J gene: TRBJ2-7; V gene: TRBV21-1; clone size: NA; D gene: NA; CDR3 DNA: TGTGCCAGCAGTAGAACCTGGGGGAGGTACGAGCAGTACTTC; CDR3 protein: CASSRTWGRYEQYF
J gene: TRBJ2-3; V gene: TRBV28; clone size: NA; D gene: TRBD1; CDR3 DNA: TGTGCCAGCAGCTCCACAGGGGAAGACACAGATACGCAGTATTTT; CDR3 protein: CASSSTGEDTDTQYF
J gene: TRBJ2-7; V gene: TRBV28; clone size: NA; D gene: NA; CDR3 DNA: TGTGCCAGCAGTTTGGCCCGAGGATCCGAGCAGTACTTC; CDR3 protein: CASSLARGSEQYF
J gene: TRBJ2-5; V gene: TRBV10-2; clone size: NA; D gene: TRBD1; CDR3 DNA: TGCGCCAGCAGTCCTCCGGGACAGGAAGAGACCCAGTACTTC; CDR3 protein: CASSPPGQEETQYF
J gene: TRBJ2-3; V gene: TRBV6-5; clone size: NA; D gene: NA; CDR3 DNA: TGTGCCATCCAGAGAACGGGGACTAGCACAGATACGCAGTATTTT; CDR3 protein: CAIQRTGTSTDTQYF
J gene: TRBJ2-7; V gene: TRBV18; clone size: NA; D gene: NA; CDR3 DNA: TGTGCCAGCTCACCGGAGGGGCTTAGTTTCTACGAGCAGTACTTC; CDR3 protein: CASSPEGLSFYEQYF
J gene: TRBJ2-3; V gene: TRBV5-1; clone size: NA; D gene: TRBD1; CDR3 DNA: TGCGCCAGCAGCAACCAGGGGGCGACAGATACGCAGTATTTT; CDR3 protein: CASSNQGATDTQYF
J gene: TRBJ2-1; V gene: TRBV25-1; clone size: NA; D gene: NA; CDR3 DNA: TGTGCCAGCACCCGAACGGGGGGCAGGAATGAGCAGTTCTTC; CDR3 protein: CASTRTGGRNEQFF
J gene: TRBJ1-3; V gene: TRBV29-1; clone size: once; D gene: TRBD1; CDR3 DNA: TGCAGCGCGCTATCAAGGGACAGGGGTTTCTCCTCTGGAAACACCATATATTTT; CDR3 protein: CSALSRDRGFSSGNTIYF
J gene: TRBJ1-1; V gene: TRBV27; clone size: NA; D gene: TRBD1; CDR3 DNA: TGTGCCAGTTCGTCCGGGACAGTGAACACTGAAGCTTTCTTT; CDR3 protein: CASSSGTVNTEAFF
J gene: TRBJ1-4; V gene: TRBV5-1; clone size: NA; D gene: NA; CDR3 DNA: TGCGCCAGCAAATGGGGCAGCGCAACTAATGAAAAACTGTTTTTT; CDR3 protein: CASKWGSATNEKLFF
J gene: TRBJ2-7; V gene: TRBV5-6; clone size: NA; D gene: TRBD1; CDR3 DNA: TGTGCCAGCAGCTTGTGGTGGACAGGGGGCTCCTACGAGCAGTACTTC; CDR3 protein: CASSLWWTGGSYEQYF
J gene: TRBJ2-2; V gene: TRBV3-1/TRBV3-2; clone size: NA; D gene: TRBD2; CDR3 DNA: TGTGCCAGCAGCCAAGAGCGGCTAGCGGCCTTCGCGAACACCGGGGAGCTGTTTTTT; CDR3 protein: CASSQERLAAFANTGELFF
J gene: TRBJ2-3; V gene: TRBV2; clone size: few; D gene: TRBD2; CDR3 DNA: TGTGCCAGCCGGGGGGACCTTTTGGGCACAGATACGCAGTATTTT; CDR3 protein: CASRGDLLGTDTQYF
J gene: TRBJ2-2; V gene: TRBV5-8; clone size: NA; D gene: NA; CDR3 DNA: TGTGCCAGCAGCCGTCCGGGGAACACCGGGGAGCTGTTTTTT; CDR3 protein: CASSRPGNTGELFF
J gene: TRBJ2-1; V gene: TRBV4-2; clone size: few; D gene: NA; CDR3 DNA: TGTGCCAGCAGCCCCGGGCCGGGGGAGCAGTTCTTC; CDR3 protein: CASSPGPGEQFF
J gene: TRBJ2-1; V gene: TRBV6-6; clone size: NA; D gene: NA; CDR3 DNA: TGTGCCAGCAGTAGGGGTTTCGATGAGCAGTTCTTC; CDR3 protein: CASSRGFDEQFF
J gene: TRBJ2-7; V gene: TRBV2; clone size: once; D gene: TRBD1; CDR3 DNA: TGTGCCAGCAAGGGGGCCGACCAGTACTTC; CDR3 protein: CASKGADQYF
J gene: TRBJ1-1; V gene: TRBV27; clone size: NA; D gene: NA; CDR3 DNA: TGTGCCAGCAGCCCAGGCCCGAGTTGGAACACTGAAGCTTTCTTT; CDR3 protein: CASSPGPSWNTEAFF
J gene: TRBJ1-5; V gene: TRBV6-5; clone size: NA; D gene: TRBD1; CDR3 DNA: TGTGCCTCCACAGGGGCCGAGGGGGCTGATCAGCCCCAGCATTTT; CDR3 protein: CASTGAEGADQPQHF
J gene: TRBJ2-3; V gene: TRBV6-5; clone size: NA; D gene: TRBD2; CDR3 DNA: TGTGCCAGCGGTAGCGGGAGCACAGATACGCAGTATTTT; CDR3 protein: CASGSGSTDTQYF
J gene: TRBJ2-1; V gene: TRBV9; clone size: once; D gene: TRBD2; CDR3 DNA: TGTGCCAGCAGCGTTACTGGACTAGCGGGAATCTACAATGAGCAGTTCTTC; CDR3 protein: CASSVTGLAGIYNEQFF
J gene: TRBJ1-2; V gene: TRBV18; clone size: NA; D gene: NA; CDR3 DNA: TGTGCCAGCTCACCCCTGGCGGTGAACTATGGCTACACCTTC; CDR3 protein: CASSPLAVNYGYTF
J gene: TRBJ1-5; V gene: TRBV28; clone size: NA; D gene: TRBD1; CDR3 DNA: TGTGCCAGCAGTCCCCAGGGACAGGGGTATCAGCCCCAGCATTTT; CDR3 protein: CASSPQGQGYQPQHF
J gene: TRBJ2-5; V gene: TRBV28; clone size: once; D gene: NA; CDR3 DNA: TGTGCCAGCAGTCCCGAGAGACTTACTGAGACCCAGTACTTC; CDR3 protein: CASSPERLTETQYF
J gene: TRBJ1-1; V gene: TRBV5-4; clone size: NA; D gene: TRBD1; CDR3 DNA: TGTGCCAGCAGCTGGGGACAGGGTGAAGCTTTCTTT; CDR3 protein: CASSWGQGEAFF
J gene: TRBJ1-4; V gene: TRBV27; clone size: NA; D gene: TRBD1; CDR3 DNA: TGTGCCAGCCGGGCCCAGGGGGCTGAAAAACTGTTTTTT; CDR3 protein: CASRAQGAEKLFF
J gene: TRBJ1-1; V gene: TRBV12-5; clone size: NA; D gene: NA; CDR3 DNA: TGTGCTAGTACCCTCGGGGGAAGAAACACTGAAGCTTTCTTT; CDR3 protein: CASTLGGRNTEAFF
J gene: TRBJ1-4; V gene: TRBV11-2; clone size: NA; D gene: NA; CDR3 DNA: TGTGCCAGCGGGACAAATGAAAAACTGTTTTTT; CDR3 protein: CASGTNEKLFF
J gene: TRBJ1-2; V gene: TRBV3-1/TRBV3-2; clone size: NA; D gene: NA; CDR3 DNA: TGTGCCAGCAGCCGAGGACTCTATGGCTACACCTTC; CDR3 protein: CASSRGLYGYTF
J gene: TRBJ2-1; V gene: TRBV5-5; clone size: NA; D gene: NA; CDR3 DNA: TGTGCCAGCACCTCTATCTCCTACAATGAGCAGTTCTTC; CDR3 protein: CASTSISYNEQFF